Following are 10 T cell receptor beta chains from one sample sequenced in a study of vaccination effects on CD4 cells after COVID-19. Expansion of antigen-specific CD4+ T cells with viral peptide pools was carried out by the ViraFEST assay before sequencing. Cells that had been cultured for approximately ten days were the source of isolated CD4+ T cells. Having tested negative for nucleocapsid antibodies, the vaccine recipients showed no prior SARS-CoV-2 infection. These receptors' antigens are unknown. The repertoire was sequenced with immunoSEQ multiplex PCR; TCRdb's copy has only in-frame clones and lacks some. The sample lists 25,000 to 35,000 clones, approximately 75% occurring once. The sample here was CD4+ T cells from PBMCs cultured with SARS-CoV-2 spike peptides, taken before COVID-19 vaccination. Source of these receptors: a human donor who received a COVID-19 vaccine.

The chain has TRBV5-1 and TRBJ2-4, with 7 nucleotides matching TRBD2. J was trimmed by 2 bases and V by 1 base; bases with no gene match: 6. The CDR3 is made up of 16 amino acids. The germline V gene encodes CDR1 SGHRS and CDR2 YFSETQ. For the CDR3, the DNA is TGCGCCAGCAGCTTGCAGGGCGGGGGTTCCAAAAACATTCAGTACTTC. Translation: CASSLQGGGSKNIQYF.

The genes are TRBV27 and TRBJ1-2; D ambiguous. V was pared by 2 bases and J by 2 bases, with 9 bases between. In germline, CDR1 is MNHEY, CDR2 SMNVEV (reference sequence). This CDR3 comprises 14 residues. This CDR3 reads CASSLGVGNYGYTF. The CDR3 DNA follows: TGTGCCAGCAGTTTAGGCGTAGGGAACTATGGCTACACCTTC.

The chain uses TRBV7-8 and TRBJ1-1; possibly TRBD1 for D (5 bases). This CDR3 is built from 13 residues. Germline lookup yields CDR1 SGHVS and CDR2 FQNEAQ. The germline V and J ends were trimmed by 4 bases and 0 bases, with 6 bases remaining between them. CDR3 nucleotides: TGTGCCAGCAGCTGGGGGATGAACACTGAAGCTTTCTTT. Translated, it gives CASSWGMNTEAFF.

The chain combines TRBV12-3 or TRBV12-4 with TRBJ2-4; D possibly matches TRBD1 or TRBD2 (5 bases each). V was cut by 6 bases and J by 9 bases, with 15 bases left in between. The CDR3 length is 13 residues. The CDR3 DNA reads TGTGCCAGCAGCCCGAGGAAGGGACCCATTCAGTACTTC. This gives the protein CASSPRKGPIQYF.

The rearrangement joins TRBV6-5 to TRBJ1-5, with a tentative D call TRBD1 (6 bases). V was pared by 6 bases and J by 3 bases, with 9 bases between. CDR3 length equals 13 residues. The germline V gene has CDR1 MNHEY and CDR2 SVGAGI. CDR3 in DNA: TGTGCCAGCAGCGGGACAAACAATCAGCCCCAGCATTTT. This encodes CASSGTNNQPQHF.

The chain links TRBV19 to TRBJ1-5; no clear D gene. Per the germline V gene, CDR1 is LNHDA and CDR2 is SQIVND (reference sequence). The CDR3 spans 12 residues. V was trimmed by 6 bases and J by 5 bases, leaving 8 bases between them. The CDR3 loop is CASRATYQPQHF. The CDR3 bases are TGTGCCAGTAGAGCGACGTATCAGCCCCAGCATTTT. Full variable domain (remainder filled in from reference TRBV19 and TRBJ1-5): DGGITQSPKYLFRKEGQNVTLSCEQNLNHDAMYWYRQDPGQGLRLIYYSQIVNDFQKGDIAEGYSVSREKKESFPLTVTSAQKNPTAFYLCASRATYQPQHFGDGTRLSIL.

The chain uses TRBV7-9 and TRBJ1-3; a weak D match, TRBD1 (5 bases). Trimming left V 1 base short and J 7 bases short, with 20 bases between. The CDR3 has 17 amino acids. Germline CDR1 reads SEHNR; CDR2 reads FQNEAQ (reference sequence). DNA of the CDR3: TGTGCCAGCAGCTTAGGTTCCCTCAACAGGCCCGGGAACACCATATATTTT. This encodes CASSLGSLNRPGNTIYF.

This clone occurred a few times. The J gene is TRBJ1-4, the V gene TRBV18; no reliable D call. The ends were cut back, 6 bases at V and 0 bases at J, with 11 bases in the middle. Germline V lookup: CDR1 KGHSH, CDR2 LQKENI. CDR3 length: 15 residues. The CDR3 sequence: CASSPRGATNEKLFF. The CDR3 DNA reads as TGTGCCAGCTCCCCGAGAGGTGCAACTAATGAAAAACTGTTTTTT. Based on the CDR3 plus reference TRBV18 and TRBJ1-4, the full variable domain is NAGVMQNPRHLVRRRGQEARLRCSPMKGHSHVYWYRQLPEEGLKFMVYLQKENIIDESGMPKERFSAEFPKEGPSILRIQQVVRGDSAAYFCASSPRGATNEKLFFGSGTQLSVL.

The gene calls are TRBV7-9 and TRBJ2-1, with TRBD2 as a possible D gene (5 bases). Germline V gives CDR1 SEHNR, CDR2 FQNEAQ (reference sequence). V dropped 1 base and J dropped 5 bases, with 12 bases sitting between them. This CDR3 contains 15 residues. In nucleotides, the CDR3 is TGTGCCAGCAGCTTAGGCTCTTCCGGGAACAATGAGCAGTTCTTC. Protein product: CASSLGSSGNNEQFF.

This clone came up a few times. In DNA form, the CDR3 reads TGTGCCAGCAGCTTGTGGGGAGGAAGCAATCAGCCCCAGCATTTT. Amino acids: CASSLWGGSNQPQHF. The V call is TRBV5-4, the J call TRBJ1-5; D gene unclear. The germline V and J ends were trimmed by 1 base and 1 base, with 9 bases remaining between them. This CDR3 contains 15 residues. The V gene's germline CDR1 is SGHNT and CDR2 YYREEE (reference sequence).